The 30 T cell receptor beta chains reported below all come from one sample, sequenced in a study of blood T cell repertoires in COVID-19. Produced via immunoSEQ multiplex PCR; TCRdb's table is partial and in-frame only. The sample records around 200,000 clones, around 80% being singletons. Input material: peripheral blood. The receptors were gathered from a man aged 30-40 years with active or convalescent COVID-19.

CDR3 residues: CASSSSVEQYF. CDR3 coding DNA: TGTGCCAGCAGCTCTAGTGTCGAGCAGTACTTC. V gene TRBV7-9 combines with J gene TRBJ2-7; D gene unclear. Germline V gene data show CDR1 as SEHNR and CDR2 as FQNEAQ (reference sequence). Trimming stripped 4 bases from V and 6 bases from J, with 7 bases between. The CDR3 is 11 residues long.

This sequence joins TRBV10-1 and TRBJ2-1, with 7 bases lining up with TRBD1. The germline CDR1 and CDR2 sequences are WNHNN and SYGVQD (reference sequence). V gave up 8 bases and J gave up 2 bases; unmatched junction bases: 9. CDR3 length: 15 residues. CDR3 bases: TGCGCCAGCGGGCCCGGGACAGCGACCTACAATGAGCAGTTCTTC. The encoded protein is CASGPGTATYNEQFF.

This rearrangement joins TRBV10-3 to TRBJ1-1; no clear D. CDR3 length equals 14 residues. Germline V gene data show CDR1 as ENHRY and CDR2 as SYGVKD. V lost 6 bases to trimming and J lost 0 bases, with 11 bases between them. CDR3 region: CAIRPTTLNTEAFF. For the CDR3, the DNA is TGTGCCATCAGGCCGACGACACTGAACACTGAAGCTTTCTTT.

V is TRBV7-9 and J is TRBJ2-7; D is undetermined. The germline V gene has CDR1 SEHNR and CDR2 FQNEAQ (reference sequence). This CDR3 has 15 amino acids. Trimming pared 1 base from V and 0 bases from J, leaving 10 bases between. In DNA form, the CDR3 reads TGTGCCAGCAGCTTAGGGGCACGGAACTCCTACGAGCAGTACGTC. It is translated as CASSLGARNSYEQYV.

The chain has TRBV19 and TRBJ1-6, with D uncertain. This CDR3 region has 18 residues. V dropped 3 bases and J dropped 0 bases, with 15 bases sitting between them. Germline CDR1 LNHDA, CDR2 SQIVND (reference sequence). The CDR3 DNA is TGTGCCAGTAGTATCGGAGGAGGGTCGAGCTCCTATAATTCACCCCTCCACTTT. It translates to CASSIGGGSSSYNSPLHF.

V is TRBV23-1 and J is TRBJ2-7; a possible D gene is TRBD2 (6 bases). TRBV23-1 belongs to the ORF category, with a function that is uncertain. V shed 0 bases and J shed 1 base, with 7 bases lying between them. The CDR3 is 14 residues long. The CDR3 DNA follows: TGCGCCAGCAGTCAATCGGAGGGTTCCTACGAGCAGTACGTC. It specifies CASSQSEGSYEQYV.

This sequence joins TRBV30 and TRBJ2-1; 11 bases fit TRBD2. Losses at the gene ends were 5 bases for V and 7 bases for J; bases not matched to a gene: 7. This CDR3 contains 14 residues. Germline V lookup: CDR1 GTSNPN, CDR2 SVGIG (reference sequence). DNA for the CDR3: TGTGCCTGGGGGAGACTAGCGGGATATAATGAGCAGTTCTTC. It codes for CAWGRLAGYNEQFF.

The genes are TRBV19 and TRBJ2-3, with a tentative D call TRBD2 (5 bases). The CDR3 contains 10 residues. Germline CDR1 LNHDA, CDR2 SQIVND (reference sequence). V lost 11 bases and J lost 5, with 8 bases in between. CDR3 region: CAAGGDTQYF. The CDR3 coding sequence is TGTGCCGCAGGAGGAGATACGCAGTATTTT. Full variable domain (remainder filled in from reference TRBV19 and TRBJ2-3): DGGITQSPKYLFRKEGQNVTLSCEQNLNHDAMYWYRQDPGQGLRLIYYSQIVNDFQKGDIAEGYSVSREKKESFPLTVTSAQKNPTAFYLCAAGGDTQYFGPGTRLTVL.

The CDR3 nucleotides are TGTGCCATCAGTGAGTCGAATTTCGCAGGGACCTACGAGCAGTACGTC. Its protein is CAISESNFAGTYEQYV. V gene TRBV10-3 combines with J gene TRBJ2-7; weak D call: TRBD1 (5 bases). The V and J ends lost 0 bases and 2 bases respectively, with 14 bases between them. The CDR3 runs 16 residues. Germline CDR1 reads ENHRY; CDR2 reads SYGVKD.

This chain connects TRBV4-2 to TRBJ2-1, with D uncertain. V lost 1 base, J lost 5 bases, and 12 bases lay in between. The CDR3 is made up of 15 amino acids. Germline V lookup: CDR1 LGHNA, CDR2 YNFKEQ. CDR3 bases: TGTGCCAGCAGCCAAGTTGGGCTTTTCGACAATGAGCAGTTCTTC. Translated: CASSQVGLFDNEQFF.

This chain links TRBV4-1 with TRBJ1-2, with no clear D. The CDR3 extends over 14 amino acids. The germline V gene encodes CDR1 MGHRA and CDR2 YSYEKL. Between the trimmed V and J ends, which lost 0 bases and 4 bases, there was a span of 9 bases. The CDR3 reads CASSQDTLGYGYTF. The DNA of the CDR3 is TGCGCCAGCAGCCAAGACACCCTAGGCTATGGCTACACCTTC.

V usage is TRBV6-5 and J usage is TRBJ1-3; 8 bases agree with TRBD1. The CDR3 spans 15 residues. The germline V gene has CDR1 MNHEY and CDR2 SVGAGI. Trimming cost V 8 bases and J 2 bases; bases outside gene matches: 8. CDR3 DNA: TGTGCCAGCGGGACAGGTGGCGCCACTGGAAACACCATATATTTT. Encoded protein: CASGTGGATGNTIYF.

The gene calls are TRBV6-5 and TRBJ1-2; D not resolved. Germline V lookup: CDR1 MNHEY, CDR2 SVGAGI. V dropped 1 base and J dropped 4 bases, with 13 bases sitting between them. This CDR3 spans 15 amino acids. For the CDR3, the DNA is TGTGCCAGCAGTTACTTGTCGCCCGGAGGCTATGGCTACACCTTC. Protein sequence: CASSYLSPGGYGYTF.

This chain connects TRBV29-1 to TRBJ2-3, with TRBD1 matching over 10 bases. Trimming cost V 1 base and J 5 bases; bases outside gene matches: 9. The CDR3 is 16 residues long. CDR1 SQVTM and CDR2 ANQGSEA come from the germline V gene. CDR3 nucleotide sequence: TGCAGCGTTGAAGGTTTCCGGACAGGGGGTAGAGATACGCAGTATTTT. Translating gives CSVEGFRTGGRDTQYF.

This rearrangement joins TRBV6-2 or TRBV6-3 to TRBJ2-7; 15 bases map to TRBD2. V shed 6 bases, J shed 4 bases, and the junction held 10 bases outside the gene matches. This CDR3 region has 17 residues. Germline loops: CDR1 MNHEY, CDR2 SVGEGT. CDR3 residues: CASSWTSGGVDLYEQYV. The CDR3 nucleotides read TGTGCCAGCAGCTGGACTAGCGGGGGGGTGGACCTATACGAGCAGTACGTC.

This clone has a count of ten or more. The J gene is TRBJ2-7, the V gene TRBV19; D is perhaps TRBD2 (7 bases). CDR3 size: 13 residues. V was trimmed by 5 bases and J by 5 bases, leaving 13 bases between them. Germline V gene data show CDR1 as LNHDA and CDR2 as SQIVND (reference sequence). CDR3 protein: CASSSGGLNEQYF. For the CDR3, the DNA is TGTGCCAGTAGTTCGGGGGGCCTCAACGAGCAGTACTTC.

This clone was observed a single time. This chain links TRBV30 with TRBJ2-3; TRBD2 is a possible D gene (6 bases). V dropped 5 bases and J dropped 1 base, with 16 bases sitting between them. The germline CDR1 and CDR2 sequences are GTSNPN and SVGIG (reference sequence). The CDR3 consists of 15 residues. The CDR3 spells CAWSWAGFGTDTQYF. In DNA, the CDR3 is TGTGCCTGGTCCTGGGCGGGGTTCGGCACAGATACGCAGTATTTT.

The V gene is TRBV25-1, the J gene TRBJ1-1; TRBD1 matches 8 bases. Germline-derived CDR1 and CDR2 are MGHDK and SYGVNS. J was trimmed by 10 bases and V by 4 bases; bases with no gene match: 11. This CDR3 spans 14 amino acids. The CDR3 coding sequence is TGTGCCAGCAGTGGGACAGGGACATTTCTAGGAGCTTTCTTT. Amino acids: CASSGTGTFLGAFF.

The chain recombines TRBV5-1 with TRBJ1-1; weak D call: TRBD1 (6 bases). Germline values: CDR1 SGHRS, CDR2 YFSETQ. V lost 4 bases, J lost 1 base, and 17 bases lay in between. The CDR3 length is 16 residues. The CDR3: CASSPTVLQGNTEAFF. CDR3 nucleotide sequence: TGCGCCAGCAGCCCGACGGTATTACAGGGGAACACTGAAGCTTTCTTT.

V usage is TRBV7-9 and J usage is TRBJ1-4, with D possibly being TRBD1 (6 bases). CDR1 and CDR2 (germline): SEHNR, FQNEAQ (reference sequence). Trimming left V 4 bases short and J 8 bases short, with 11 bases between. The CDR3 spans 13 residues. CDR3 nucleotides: TGTGCCAGCAGCTGGGACACTGGGGAAAAACTGTTTTTT. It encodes CASSWDTGEKLFF.

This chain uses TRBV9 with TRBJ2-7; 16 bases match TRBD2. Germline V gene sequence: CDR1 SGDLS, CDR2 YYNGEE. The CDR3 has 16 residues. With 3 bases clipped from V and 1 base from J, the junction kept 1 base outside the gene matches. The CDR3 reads CASSAGLAGGSYEQYF. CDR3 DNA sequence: TGTGCCAGCAGCGCGGGACTAGCGGGAGGGTCCTACGAGCAGTACTTC.

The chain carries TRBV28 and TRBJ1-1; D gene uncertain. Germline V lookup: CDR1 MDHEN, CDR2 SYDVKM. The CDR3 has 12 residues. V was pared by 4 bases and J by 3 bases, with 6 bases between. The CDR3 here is CASSSQHTEAFF. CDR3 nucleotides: TGTGCCAGCAGTTCACAGCACACTGAAGCTTTCTTT.

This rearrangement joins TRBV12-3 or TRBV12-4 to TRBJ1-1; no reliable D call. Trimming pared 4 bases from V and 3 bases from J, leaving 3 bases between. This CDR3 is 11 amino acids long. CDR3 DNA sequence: TGTGCCAGCAGTTACTACACTGAAGCTTTCTTT. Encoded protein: CASSYYTEAFF.

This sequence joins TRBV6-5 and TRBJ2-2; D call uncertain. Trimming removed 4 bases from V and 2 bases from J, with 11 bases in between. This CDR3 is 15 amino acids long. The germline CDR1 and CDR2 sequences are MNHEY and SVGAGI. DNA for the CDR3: TGTGCCAGCAGTTCCTGGGCAGGCAACACCGGGGAGCTGTTTTTT. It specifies CASSSWAGNTGELFF.

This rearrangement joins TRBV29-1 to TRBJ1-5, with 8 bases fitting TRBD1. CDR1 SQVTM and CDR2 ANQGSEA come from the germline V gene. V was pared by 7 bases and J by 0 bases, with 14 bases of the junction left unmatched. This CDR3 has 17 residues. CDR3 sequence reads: CSAITGGNGFSNQPQHF. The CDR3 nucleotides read TGCAGCGCTATTACAGGGGGAAATGGTTTTAGCAATCAGCCCCAGCATTTT.

The CDR3 nucleotides are TGCGCCAGCAGCTTGGGGACAGGGCCTACCGGGGAGCTGTTTTTT. Protein sequence: CASSLGTGPTGELFF. The chain recombines TRBV5-1 with TRBJ2-2, with 8 bases matching TRBD1. The J segment lost 5 bases and the V segment lost 0 bases, leaving 3 bases of the junction unmatched. The V gene's germline CDR1 is SGHRS and CDR2 YFSETQ. This CDR3 spans 15 amino acids.

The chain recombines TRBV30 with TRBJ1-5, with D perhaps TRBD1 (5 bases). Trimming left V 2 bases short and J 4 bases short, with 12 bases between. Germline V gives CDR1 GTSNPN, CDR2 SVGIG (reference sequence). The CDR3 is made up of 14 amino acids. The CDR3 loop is CAWSKGTLNQPQHF. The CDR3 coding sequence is TGTGCCTGGAGTAAGGGGACTCTAAATCAGCCCCAGCATTTT. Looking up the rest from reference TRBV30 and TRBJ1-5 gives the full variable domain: SQTIHQWPATLVQPVGSPLSLECTVEGTSNPNLYWYRQAAGRGLQLLFYSVGIGQISSEVPQNLSASRPQDRQFILSSKKLLLSDSGFYLCAWSKGTLNQPQHFGDGTRLSIL.

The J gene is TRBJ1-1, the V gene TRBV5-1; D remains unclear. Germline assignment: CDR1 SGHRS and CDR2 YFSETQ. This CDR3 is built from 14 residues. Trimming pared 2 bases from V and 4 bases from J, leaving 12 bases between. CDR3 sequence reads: CASSLWEGGTEAFF. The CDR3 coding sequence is TGCGCCAGCAGCTTATGGGAGGGAGGCACTGAAGCTTTCTTT.

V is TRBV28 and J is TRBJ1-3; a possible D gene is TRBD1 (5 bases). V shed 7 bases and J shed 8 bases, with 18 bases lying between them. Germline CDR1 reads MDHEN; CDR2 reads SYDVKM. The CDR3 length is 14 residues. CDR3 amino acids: CASINAGPGDTIYF. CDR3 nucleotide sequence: TGTGCCAGCATTAATGCAGGCCCGGGGGACACCATATATTTT.

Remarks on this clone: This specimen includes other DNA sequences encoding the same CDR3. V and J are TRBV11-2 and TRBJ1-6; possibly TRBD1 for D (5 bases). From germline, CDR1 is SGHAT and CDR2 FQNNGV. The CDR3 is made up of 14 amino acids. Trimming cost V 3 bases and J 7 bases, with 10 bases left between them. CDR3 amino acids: CASSFGGSNSPLHF. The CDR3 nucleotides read TGTGCCAGCAGCTTCGGGGGATCGAATTCACCCCTCCACTTT. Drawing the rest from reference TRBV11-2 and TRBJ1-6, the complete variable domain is EAGVAQSPRYKIIEKRQSVAFWCNPISGHATLYWYQQILGQGPKLLIQFQNNGVVDDSQLPKDRFSAERLKGVDSTLKIQPAKLEDSAVYLCASSFGGSNSPLHFGNGTRLTVT.